The present entry profiles one T cell receptor beta chain with its context. The junction departs from the called germline gene at one end, perhaps through a read error. These data originate in a study of control samples from healthy donors and cancer patients. From germline, CDR1 is SGDLS and CDR2 YYNGEE. The CDR3 runs to 14 residues. The protocol was immunoSEQ multiplex PCR, while the TCRdb copy is restricted to in-frame clones and leaves out a portion. The table records 60,000 or so clones, around 95% of them present only once. The chain has TRBV9 and TRBJ1-2; 8 nucleotides line up with TRBD1. Sequenced material: blood. This clonotype originated in a woman under 30 in good health. CDR3 DNA sequence: TGTGTCAGCAGCGTAGGGGGGACAGGATATGGCTACACCTTC. Its protein product is CVSSVGGTGYGYTF.